The entry below gives a single T cell receptor beta chain sequence along with its context. The sample belongs to a study of blood T cell repertoires in COVID-19. Across the whole study: The samples span acute and convalescent COVID-19 from the United States, Italy and Spain. Sources were T cells, B-cell-depleted T cells, or PBMCs; the material itself was cDNA or gDNA.

The repertoire was sequenced with immunoSEQ multiplex PCR; TCRdb's copy has only in-frame clones and lacks some. Here the sample spans 300,000 to 500,000 clones, 88% being singletons. Participants, about 18 to 90 years old, spanned around 26 US areas. The CDR3 sequence is 15 residues long. V shed 1 base, J shed 7 bases, and the junction held 8 bases outside the gene matches. Germline V CDR1 and CDR2: LNHDA, SQIVND (reference sequence). This clonotype was obtained from a young woman with acute COVID-19. This chain joins TRBV19 and TRBJ1-2; 8 bases match TRBD1. Sequenced input: PBMCs or T cells enriched from blood (not recorded which). The CDR3 here is CASSIAPDRAAGYTF. CDR3 coding DNA: TGTGCCAGTAGTATAGCCCCGGACAGGGCTGCTGGCTACACCTTC.